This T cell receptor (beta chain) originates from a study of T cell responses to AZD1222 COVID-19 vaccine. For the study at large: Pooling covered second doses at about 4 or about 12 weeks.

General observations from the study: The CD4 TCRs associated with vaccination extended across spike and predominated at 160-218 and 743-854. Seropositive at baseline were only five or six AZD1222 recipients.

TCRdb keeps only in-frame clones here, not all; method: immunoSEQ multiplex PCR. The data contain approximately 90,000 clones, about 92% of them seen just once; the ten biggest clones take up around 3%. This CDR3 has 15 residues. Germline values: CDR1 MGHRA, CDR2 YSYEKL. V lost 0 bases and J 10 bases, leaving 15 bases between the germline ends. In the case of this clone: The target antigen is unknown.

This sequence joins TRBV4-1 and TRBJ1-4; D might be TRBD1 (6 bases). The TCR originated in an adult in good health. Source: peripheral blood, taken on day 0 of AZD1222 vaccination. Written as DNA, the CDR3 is TGCGCCAGCAGCCAAGACGGCCAGGGGTCTGTAAAACTGTTTTTT. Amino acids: CASSQDGQGSVKLFF.